These T cell receptor beta chains were read from a single sample in a study of T-cell memory formation after mild COVID-19. TCRdb reprocessed the 5' RACE reads with MiXCR, giving one entry per CDR3 protein. Here the sample spans 470,000 or so distinct CDR3 sequences, about 19% being singletons. Sequenced input: PBMCs or a T cell subset sorted from them (not recorded which). The receptors stem from an adult woman who had mild COVID-19 (a few samples of this study predate the infection). Cell type and time point are not known. CDR3s include the opening cysteine and the closing phenylalanine or tryptophan. The D gene is left open where the match is weak. Size tells how often a clone was seen (once, few, many) or the class of an expanded clone, and some rows leave it out.

clone_size	j_call	d_call	v_call	cdr3_nt	cdr3_aa
few	TRBJ1-1	-	TRBV18	TGTGCCAGCTCACCTGACCCGTCGAGGGAAGCTTTCTTT	CASSPDPSREAFF
few	TRBJ1-1	-	TRBV18	TGTGCCAGCTCACCCAGGGTGGGAAGCACTGAAGCTTTCTTT	CASSPRVGSTEAFF
-	TRBJ2-3	TRBD2	TRBV12-3/TRBV12-4	TGTGCCAGCAGTTTACGTCCACTAGCGGGAGGCACAGATACGCAGTATTTT	CASSLRPLAGGTDTQYF
few	TRBJ1-5	TRBD1	TRBV24-1	TGTGCCACCAGTGATCAGGACAGGGGCAATCAGCCCCAGCATTTT	CATSDQDRGNQPQHF
few	TRBJ1-5	TRBD1	TRBV7-9	TGTGCCAGCAGCTCGGGACAGGGGTATGGTCAGCCCCAGCATTTT	CASSSGQGYGQPQHF
few	TRBJ2-3	TRBD2	TRBV19	TGTGCCAGTAGTTCTCCTAGCGGGAGGCCTAGCACAGATACGCAGTATTTT	CASSSPSGRPSTDTQYF
once	TRBJ1-1	-	TRBV6-2/TRBV6-3	TGTGCCAGCACCCGACCAGGACAGAACACTGAAGCTTTCTTT	CASTRPGQNTEAFF
-	TRBJ1-1	TRBD1	TRBV6-5	TGTGCCAGCAGCAACGGGACAGCGCTTCAAAGGAAACCCCTTGAAGCTTTCTTT	CASSNGTALQRKPLEAFF
-	TRBJ2-7	TRBD1	TRBV18	TGTGCCAGCTCAATCCGACAGGGGTTCTACGAGCAGTACTTC	CASSIRQGFYEQYF
-	TRBJ2-3	TRBD2	TRBV7-2	TGTGCCAGCAGCCTCCAGCGGGATATGTTCACAGATACGCAGTATTTT	CASSLQRDMFTDTQYF
-	TRBJ2-2	-	TRBV7-2	TGTGCCAGCACCGACAGATACACCGGGGAGCTGTTTTTT	CASTDRYTGELFF
few	TRBJ2-3	-	TRBV12-3/TRBV12-4	TGTGCCAGCAGGCAGCCCCCCCTTAAGCAGTATTTT	CASRQPPLKQYF
-	TRBJ2-1	-	TRBV24-1	TGTGCCACCAGTGAGGGCTACCCCAATGAGCAGTTCTTC	CATSEGYPNEQFF
few	TRBJ2-7	-	TRBV6-6	TGTGCCAGCGGCGTCGGGGCGGCCGAGCAGTACTTC	CASGVGAAEQYF
-	TRBJ2-3	TRBD2	TRBV11-2	TGTGCCAGCAGCTCCCCGACTAGCGGGAGGCGGACAGATACGCAGTATTTT	CASSSPTSGRRTDTQYF
-	TRBJ2-1	TRBD2	TRBV4-1	TGCGCCAGCAGCCTCCTGGGCGGGGGGAGAACCTACAATGAGCAGTTCTTC	CASSLLGGGRTYNEQFF
few	TRBJ1-2	-	TRBV5-4	TGTGCCAGCAGCTTGGAAGGTGGGTTGCCGGGGACCAACTATGGCTACACCTTC	CASSLEGGLPGTNYGYTF
few	TRBJ2-1	TRBD1	TRBV12-3/TRBV12-4	TGTGCCAGCAGTTTATTGGGGAACAGGGGAAATGAGCAGTTCTTC	CASSLLGNRGNEQFF
-	TRBJ1-6	TRBD1	TRBV5-1	TGCGCCAGCGGACAGGGCGTGGGGTATAATTCACCCCTCCACTTT	CASGQGVGYNSPLHF
-	TRBJ2-1	-	TRBV12-3/TRBV12-4	TGTGCCAGCAGCCCAAGGAAGGACGGAGTAAACAATGAGCAGTTCTTC	CASSPRKDGVNNEQFF
-	TRBJ1-5	TRBD1	TRBV6-5	TGTGCCAGCGCCGACAGGGGCGGCCAGCCCCAGCATTTT	CASADRGGQPQHF
-	TRBJ1-2	TRBD1	TRBV20-1	TGCAGTGCTAGGACAGGGGGCGCCGGCTATGGCTACACCTTC	CSARTGGAGYGYTF
few	TRBJ2-7	-	TRBV27	TGTGCCAGCAGCTTCGACAGTCCCTCCTACGAGCAGTACTTC	CASSFDSPSYEQYF
-	TRBJ2-7	-	TRBV20-1	TGCAGTGCTAGACCCCCGGGGTTAGCCTACGAGCAGTACTTC	CSARPPGLAYEQYF
few	TRBJ1-2	-	TRBV7-9	TGTGCCAGCGCTTCAGGGAGATTGAGATATGGCTACACCTTC	CASASGRLRYGYTF
-	TRBJ1-6	TRBD1	TRBV27	TGTGCCAGCAGTCCGACAGGGGGCTCACCCCTCCACTTT	CASSPTGGSPLHF
-	TRBJ2-7	-	TRBV7-9	TGTGCCAGCAACCCTGGGGGTCTCCTCTACGAGCAGTACTTC	CASNPGGLLYEQYF
-	TRBJ2-1	TRBD2	TRBV12-3/TRBV12-4	TGTGCCAGCAGGAGCGGGGGGGCGTACAATGAGCAGTTCTTC	CASRSGGAYNEQFF
few	TRBJ2-2	-	TRBV7-6	TGTGCCAGCAGCTCAATCGTAGACATCCCCGGGGAGCTGTTTTTT	CASSSIVDIPGELFF
few	TRBJ2-1	-	TRBV11-2	TGTGCTTCCGGCGGGCCCCAGAGCTCCTACAATGAGCAGTTCTTC	CASGGPQSSYNEQFF
-	TRBJ2-1	TRBD2	TRBV20-1	TGCAGTGCTAGATCGGACCTAGCGGGAGAGAACGATGAGCAGTTCTTC	CSARSDLAGENDEQFF
few	TRBJ1-5	TRBD1	TRBV5-1	TGCGCCAGCAGCTGGGGACAGGGGGCCGATCAGCCCCAGCATTTT	CASSWGQGADQPQHF
-	TRBJ2-7	TRBD1	TRBV5-1	TGCGCCAGCAGCGAGGCAGGGGGCCCCTACGAGCAGTACTTC	CASSEAGGPYEQYF
few	TRBJ2-1	TRBD1	TRBV5-1	TGCGCCAGCAGCTTGTTGGACAGGGGAATCAATGAGCAGTTCTTC	CASSLLDRGINEQFF
few	TRBJ2-7	TRBD2	TRBV6-2/TRBV6-3	TGTGCCAGCAGGCGGACTAGCTGGGTTCGCTACGAGCAGTACTTC	CASRRTSWVRYEQYF
-	TRBJ1-2	-	TRBV7-6	TGTGCCAGCAGCTTATTGGGAGGGCATGGCTACACCTTC	CASSLLGGHGYTF
many	TRBJ1-1	TRBD1	TRBV7-8	TGTGCCAGCAGCTTACGGGACAGGGTTTTAAGCATTGAAGCTTTCTTT	CASSLRDRVLSIEAFF
-	TRBJ2-3	-	TRBV7-3	TGTGCCAGTGCCCTGGGGCCGTATAATACGCAGTATTTT	CASALGPYNTQYF
many	TRBJ1-3	TRBD1	TRBV3-1	TGTGCCAGCAGCCATTCCGGGACAGGGCTCTCTGGAAACACCATATATTTT	CASSHSGTGLSGNTIYF
-	TRBJ2-3	TRBD2	TRBV5-1	TGCGCCAGCAGCTTGGATGGGCGGGGGGGCTCAGATACGCAGTATTTT	CASSLDGRGGSDTQYF